Each of the 7 T cell receptor beta chains below was sequenced from the same sample in a study of blood T cells in healthy people across ages. Together with a sample-barcoded 5' primer, a J-beta primer mix was included in a second PCR lasting about 7 to 11 cycles. MiXCR, applied by TCRdb to the 5' RACE reads, yields one record per CDR3 protein. In the table there are some 1.7 million distinct CDR3 sequences, 28% of which are singletons. The sequenced material came from blood. These receptor sequences come from a woman in her 30s in good health.

The rearrangement links TRBV9 to TRBJ1-1; 9 nucleotides match TRBD1. Germline CDR1 SGDLS, CDR2 YYNGEE. Unmatched junction bases numbered 10, after V lost 5 bases and J lost 8 bases. The CDR3 length is 14 residues. As DNA, the CDR3 is TGTGCCAGCAGTCCTAATGACAGGGGGGAGGAAGCTTTCTTT. Protein product: CASSPNDRGEEAFF.

The chain is built from TRBV28 and TRBJ1-1; weak D call: TRBD1 (6 bases). The length of the CDR3 is 15 residues. V was cut by 4 bases and J by 4 bases, with 16 bases left in between. Germline V gene data show CDR1 as MDHEN and CDR2 as SYDVKM. CDR3 in amino acids: CASSYSYREVTEAFF. CDR3 DNA sequence: TGTGCCAGCAGTTACTCCTACAGGGAGGTCACTGAAGCTTTCTTT.

The genes are TRBV2 and TRBJ2-7, with TRBD1 matching over 9 bases. This CDR3 is 19 amino acids long. The V gene's germline CDR1 is SNHLY and CDR2 FYNNEI. With 3 bases clipped from V and 0 bases from J, the junction kept 15 bases outside the gene matches. The CDR3 here is CASSDGRDRAGSSSYEQYF. Written as DNA, the CDR3 is TGTGCCAGCAGTGATGGTCGGGACAGGGCAGGGTCCAGCTCCTACGAGCAGTACTTC.

As regards this clonotype: A read error is possible here, since a much larger clone lies one base away. This sequence joins TRBV12-3 or TRBV12-4 and TRBJ2-4; possible D gene TRBD1, 5 bases. Gene TRBJ2-7 matches the end of the DNA better, so the J call may be wrong. This CDR3 spans 13 amino acids. CDR3 in amino acids: CASSLTQGYEQYF. The CDR3 nucleotides are TGTGCCAGCAGTTTGACCCAGGGCTACGAGCAGTACTTC.

Only a few counts were recorded for this clonotype. The chain couples TRBV7-9 to TRBJ2-3; 7 bases match TRBD2. J lost 3 bases, V lost 5 bases, and 8 bases had no gene match. The germline CDR1 and CDR2 sequences are SEHNR and FQNEAQ (reference sequence). The CDR3 loop spans 15 amino acids. CDR3 residues: CASSPRGRATDTQYF. The CDR3 nucleotides are TGTGCCAGCAGCCCACGCGGGAGAGCAACAGATACGCAGTATTTT.

This clonotype turned up a few times. A much larger clone differs by one base, so this may be a read error. This sequence joins TRBV20-1 and TRBJ1-2; a possible D gene is TRBD1 (6 bases). Per germline, CDR1 DFQATT and CDR2 SNEGSKA (reference sequence). The CDR3 runs 14 residues. Between the trimmed V and J ends, which lost 5 bases and 4 bases, there was a span of 17 bases. The CDR3 DNA reads as TGCAGTGCTGGCCCGGGGGGCGGGAGCTATGGCTACACCTTC. This encodes CSAGPGGGSYGYTF.

This sequence joins TRBV5-1 and TRBJ1-3, with D perhaps TRBD1 (6 bases). The CDR3 spans 12 residues. The V end was cut by 4 bases, the J end by 8 bases, with 10 bases between. Looked up from germline, CDR1 is SGHRS and CDR2 is YFSETQ. This chain's CDR3 is CASSVNRDTIYF. CDR3 bases: TGCGCCAGCAGCGTAAACAGGGACACCATATATTTT.